This paragraph reports one T cell receptor beta chain. Antigen: not known. The donors were part of the validation cohort, which consisted of more than 90 subjects and was separate from the first cohort of 670 or so subjects. After removal of 0 bases from V and 4 bases from J, the junction contained 4 bases not matched to a gene. This CDR3 is 16 amino acids long. Germline V gives CDR1 WNHNN, CDR2 SYGVQD (reference sequence). These data belong to a study of cytomegalovirus exposure and HLA in healthy donors. Notes on the study in general: Confirmation in vitro established that a few CMV-associated chains were specific for CMV antigens. For cytomegalovirus status, the classifier reportedly gave diagnoses with high specificity and sensitivity. Across donors, most TCRs were seen rarely, yet some public ones were widespread.

Clones were read by immunoSEQ multiplex PCR, and TCRdb kept only the in-frame ones, dropping some. Here the sample spans about 64,000 clones, 95% being singletons. The sequenced sample was PBMCs. The sequence was obtained from a woman aged 18-35 years in good health and CMV-seropositive. The chain employs TRBV10-1 and TRBJ2-5, with 11 bases aligning to TRBD2. CDR3 amino acids: CASSESILAGGETQYF. CDR3 sequence (DNA): TGCGCCAGCAGTGAGTCGATCCTAGCGGGAGGAGAGACCCAGTACTTC.